The rows below give T cell receptor beta chains drawn from one sample of a study of T cell responses to AZD1222 COVID-19 vaccine. Measured with immunoSEQ multiplex PCR; TCRdb has only the in-frame clones, and not every one. The data contain more than 45,000 clones, around 85% of them singletons. This specimen was peripheral blood, taken on day 0 of AZD1222 vaccination. These receptors came from an adult in good health. Each CDR3 is given with its conserved first and last residue. The D gene is left open where the match is weak. Clone size is given for some rows only: seen once, a few or many times, or a class if the clone is expanded.

abundance: once; d_gene: TRBD2; j_gene: TRBJ2-6; v_gene: TRBV29-1; CDR3aa: CSVDSGLGGANVLTF; CDR3nt: TGCAGCGTGGACTCCGGACTAGGAGGGGCCAACGTCCTGACTTTC
abundance: .; d_gene: .; j_gene: TRBJ2-3; v_gene: TRBV7-2; CDR3aa: CASSLGAHDTQYF; CDR3nt: TGTGCCAGCAGCTTGGGTGCCCACGATACGCAGTATTTT
abundance: few; d_gene: .; j_gene: TRBJ1-3; v_gene: TRBV12-3/TRBV12-4; CDR3aa: CASSLSSGNTIYF; CDR3nt: TGTGCCAGCAGTTTAAGCTCTGGAAACACCATATATTTT
abundance: .; d_gene: .; j_gene: TRBJ1-1; v_gene: TRBV3-1/TRBV3-2; CDR3aa: CASSQDRGGTEAFF; CDR3nt: TGTGCCAGCAGCCAAGATCGGGGAGGGACTGAAGCTTTCTTT
abundance: .; d_gene: .; j_gene: TRBJ2-7; v_gene: TRBV18; CDR3aa: CASSPRGTQRTSEQYF; CDR3nt: TGTGCCAGCTCACCCCGAGGGACCCAACGGACATCCGAGCAGTACTTC
abundance: .; d_gene: .; j_gene: TRBJ1-1; v_gene: TRBV19; CDR3aa: CASSLGPTEAFF; CDR3nt: TGTGCCAGTAGTCTGGGGCCCACTGAAGCTTTCTTT
abundance: .; d_gene: .; j_gene: TRBJ2-7; v_gene: TRBV3-1/TRBV3-2; CDR3aa: CASSQDAPGEQYF; CDR3nt: TGTGCCAGCAGCCAAGATGCGCCGGGCGAGCAGTACTTC
abundance: many; d_gene: .; j_gene: TRBJ2-7; v_gene: TRBV28; CDR3aa: CASSLGPGLRDEQYF; CDR3nt: TGTGCCAGCAGTTTAGGGCCAGGTTTGAGGGACGAGCAGTACTTC
abundance: .; d_gene: .; j_gene: TRBJ1-5; v_gene: TRBV19; CDR3aa: CASSIKGGNSNQPQHF; CDR3nt: TGTGCCAGTAGTATAAAGGGGGGTAATAGCAATCAGCCCCAGCATTTT
abundance: .; d_gene: .; j_gene: TRBJ1-2; v_gene: TRBV19; CDR3aa: CASNEGRRYGYTF; CDR3nt: TGTGCCAGTAATGAGGGCAGACGCTATGGCTACACCTTC
abundance: .; d_gene: .; j_gene: TRBJ1-5; v_gene: TRBV9; CDR3aa: CASSVGQDSNQPQHF; CDR3nt: TGTGCCAGCAGCGTGGGGCAGGATAGCAATCAGCCCCAGCATTTT
abundance: .; d_gene: .; j_gene: TRBJ1-3; v_gene: TRBV28; CDR3aa: CASWAGAGNTIYF; CDR3nt: TGTGCCAGCTGGGCAGGGGCTGGAAACACCATATATTTT
abundance: .; d_gene: TRBD1; j_gene: TRBJ1-5; v_gene: TRBV3-1/TRBV3-2; CDR3aa: CASSQDCDRATWESNQPQHF; CDR3nt: TGTGCCAGCAGCCAAGACTGTGACAGGGCCACCTGGGAGAGCAATCAGCCCCAGCATTTT
abundance: once; d_gene: .; j_gene: TRBJ1-2; v_gene: TRBV7-9; CDR3aa: CASSPTFVPHGYGYTF; CDR3nt: TGTGCCAGCAGCCCGACTTTTGTGCCTCATGGCTATGGCTACACCTTC
abundance: .; d_gene: .; j_gene: TRBJ1-1; v_gene: TRBV3-1/TRBV3-2; CDR3aa: CASSPGRRDTEAFF; CDR3nt: TGTGCCAGCAGCCCGGGACGTAGGGACACTGAAGCTTTCTTT
abundance: .; d_gene: TRBD1; j_gene: TRBJ1-4; v_gene: TRBV28; CDR3aa: CASMEDRGDEKLFF; CDR3nt: TGTGCCAGTATGGAGGACAGGGGAGATGAAAAACTGTTTTTT
abundance: .; d_gene: TRBD1; j_gene: TRBJ1-5; v_gene: TRBV5-6; CDR3aa: CASSLWTGVKQPQHF; CDR3nt: TGTGCCAGCAGCTTGTGGACAGGGGTTAAACAGCCCCAGCATTTT
abundance: once; d_gene: .; j_gene: TRBJ2-5; v_gene: TRBV6-6; CDR3aa: CASATGGPETQYF; CDR3nt: TGTGCCAGCGCCACAGGAGGGCCGGAGACCCAGTACTTC
abundance: .; d_gene: .; j_gene: TRBJ2-4; v_gene: TRBV27; CDR3aa: CASGSVRGSNNPIKNIQYF; CDR3nt: TGTGCCAGCGGGTCGGTAAGGGGCTCGAACAACCCAATAAAAAACATTCAGTACTTC
abundance: .; d_gene: .; j_gene: TRBJ1-4; v_gene: TRBV28; CDR3aa: CASSLYRVGEKLFF; CDR3nt: TGTGCCAGCAGTTTATATAGGGTAGGAGAAAAACTGTTTTTT
abundance: .; d_gene: .; j_gene: TRBJ2-7; v_gene: TRBV5-4; CDR3aa: CASSLEGDRSYEQYF; CDR3nt: TGTGCCAGCAGCTTGGAGGGAGACCGTTCCTACGAGCAGTACTTC
abundance: .; d_gene: TRBD2; j_gene: TRBJ2-5; v_gene: TRBV5-1; CDR3aa: CASSIGVSGVRTAQYF; CDR3nt: TGCGCCAGCAGCATTGGGGTCAGCGGGGTACGAACGGCCCAGTACTTC
abundance: .; d_gene: .; j_gene: TRBJ1-1; v_gene: TRBV19; CDR3aa: CASTNTLNTEAFF; CDR3nt: TGTGCCAGTACTAACACCCTGAACACTGAAGCTTTCTTT
abundance: .; d_gene: .; j_gene: TRBJ1-2; v_gene: TRBV6-2/TRBV6-3; CDR3aa: CASSTGDYGYTF; CDR3nt: TGTGCCAGCAGCACAGGAGACTATGGCTACACCTTC
abundance: .; d_gene: TRBD1; j_gene: TRBJ2-5; v_gene: TRBV9; CDR3aa: CASSVRDRGETQYF; CDR3nt: TGTGCCAGCAGCGTAAGGGACAGGGGAGAGACCCAGTACTTC
abundance: .; d_gene: TRBD1; j_gene: TRBJ2-7; v_gene: TRBV6-5; CDR3aa: CASARDRSSYEQYF; CDR3nt: TGTGCCAGTGCCCGGGACAGGAGCTCCTACGAGCAGTACTTC